These 14 T cell receptor beta chains share one sample of origin, sequenced in a study of blood T cell repertoires in COVID-19. The protocol was immunoSEQ multiplex PCR, while the TCRdb copy is restricted to in-frame clones and leaves out a portion. The sample carries approximately 150,000 clones, about 87% recorded once. The sequenced sample consisted of peripheral blood. These receptors all stem from a woman aged 45-60 years with active or convalescent COVID-19.

This sequence joins TRBV7-3 and TRBJ1-1, with TRBD1 matching over 8 bases. CDR3 length: 15 residues. V trimming: 7 bases; J trimming: 1 base; junction bases outside the gene matches: 8. The germline V gene has CDR1 SGHTA and CDR2 FQGTGA. The CDR3 is CASTKTGVGNTEAFF. DNA of the CDR3: TGTGCCAGCACCAAGACAGGGGTTGGGAACACTGAAGCTTTCTTT.

This clone was recorded a few times. The CDR3 nucleotides are TGTGCCTGGGAGCAAGATTCACCCCTCCACTTT. Residues: CAWEQDSPLHF. This sequence joins TRBV30 and TRBJ1-6; unclear D gene. The CDR3 loop spans 11 amino acids. The germline V and J ends were trimmed by 5 bases and 8 bases, with 7 bases remaining between them. The germline V gene encodes CDR1 GTSNPN and CDR2 SVGIG (reference sequence).

The V gene is TRBV6-2 or TRBV6-3, the J gene TRBJ2-1; 9 nucleotides match TRBD2. Germline V gene lookup returns CDR1 MNHEY and CDR2 SVGEGT. This CDR3 is 17 amino acids long. J lost 0 bases, V lost 2 bases, and 5 bases had no gene match. The CDR3 sequence: CASSYGFSGSSYNEQFF. CDR3 DNA: TGTGCCAGCAGTTACGGGTTTAGCGGGAGCTCCTACAATGAGCAGTTCTTC.

The chain links TRBV28 to TRBJ2-6; 12 nucleotides align to TRBD2. The CDR3 loop spans 18 amino acids. V shed 5 bases and J 0 bases; nucleotides not matched to a gene: 5. Germline V gene data show CDR1 as MDHEN and CDR2 as SYDVKM. Here the CDR3 reads CASSPGLAGNSGANVLTF. The CDR3 coding sequence is TGTGCCAGCAGTCCCGGACTAGCGGGGAACTCTGGGGCCAACGTCCTGACTTTC. The full variable domain, its missing parts supplied by reference TRBV28 and TRBJ2-6, is DVKVTQSSRYLVKRTGEKVFLECVQDMDHENMFWYRQDPGLGLRLIYFSYDVKMKEKGDIPEGYSVSREKKERFSLILESASTNQTSMYLCASSPGLAGNSGANVLTFGAGSRLTVL.

This clone was counted only a few times. The J gene is TRBJ1-2, the V gene TRBV19; the match to TRBD1 covers 9 bases. Germline V gives CDR1 LNHDA, CDR2 SQIVND (reference sequence). The V segment lost 4 bases and the J segment 7 bases; nucleotides outside the gene matches: 10. This CDR3 contains 15 residues. The CDR3 reads CASSTPGQGSGGYTF. The CDR3 bases are TGTGCCAGTAGTACACCGGGACAGGGAAGCGGTGGCTACACCTTC.

This clone has only one observation. The chain is built from TRBV7-8 and TRBJ2-2; perhaps TRBD2 as D (5 bases). CDR3 length: 13 amino acids. The ends were cut back, 5 bases at V and 6 bases at J, with 10 bases in the middle. CDR1 is SGHVS and CDR2 is FQNEAQ in the germline V gene. In nucleotides, the CDR3 is TGTGCCAGCAGCGCAACGCGGGCCGGGGAGCTGTTTTTT. This codes for CASSATRAGELFF.

This chain uses TRBV19 with TRBJ1-3; TRBD1 aligns across 8 bases. The CDR3 loop spans 15 amino acids. Germline trimming cut 7 bases from V and 0 bases from J; bases unmatched to any gene: 5. Germline lookup yields CDR1 LNHDA and CDR2 SQIVND (reference sequence). The CDR3 bases are TGTGCCAGTAAGCGGGACAGGATCTCTGGAAACACCATATATTTT. Residues: CASKRDRISGNTIYF.

The V and J genes are TRBV9 and TRBJ2-1, with unresolved D. Germline V gene data show CDR1 as SGDLS and CDR2 as YYNGEE. This CDR3 spans 16 amino acids. V was trimmed by 0 bases and J by 3 bases, leaving 13 bases between them. The CDR3 sequence is CASSVESPSYYNEQFF. For the CDR3, the DNA is TGTGCCAGCAGCGTAGAGAGCCCGTCCTACTACAATGAGCAGTTCTTC.

CDR3 sequence reads: CASSHTGSGANVLTF. The CDR3 nucleotides read TGTGCCAGCAGCCATACAGGGTCCGGGGCCAACGTCCTGACTTTC. The chain couples TRBV11-1 to TRBJ2-6; a weak D match, TRBD1 (6 bases). V was clipped by 5 bases and J by 4 bases, with 12 bases between them. CDR3 length equals 15 residues. CDR1 and CDR2 (germline): SGHAT, FQDESV (reference sequence).

The chain joins TRBV18 to TRBJ2-5; tentative D call: TRBD1 (5 bases). The CDR3 runs to 14 residues. V gave up 6 bases and J gave up 4 bases, with 15 bases separating them. Germline V gene data show CDR1 as KGHSH and CDR2 as LQKENI. The CDR3 reads CASSPTQGRETQYF. DNA of the CDR3: TGTGCCAGCTCGCCCACCCAGGGCCGAGAGACCCAGTACTTC.

The rearrangement links TRBV29-1 to TRBJ1-2, with D uncertain. V was shortened by 6 bases and J by 3 bases, with 11 bases between the two germline ends. The CDR3 is 12 amino acids. The V gene's germline CDR1 is SQVTM and CDR2 ANQGSEA. CDR3 sequence reads: CSVVGADYGYTF. CDR3 coding DNA: TGCAGCGTGGTGGGAGCGGACTATGGCTACACCTTC.

The genes are TRBV6-6 and TRBJ2-7, with 8 bases matching TRBD1. CDR1 and CDR2 from the germline V gene are MNHNY and SVGAGI (reference sequence). The CDR3 has 12 residues. Trimming took 4 bases from V and 6 from J; bases not matched to a gene: 2. As DNA, the CDR3 is TGTGCCAGCAGTTCACAGGGGGGCGAGCAGTACTTC. Residues: CASSSQGGEQYF.

V is TRBV14 and J is TRBJ2-7; D perhaps matches TRBD1 (6 bases). The CDR3 has 14 residues. Trimming cost V 3 bases and J 4 bases, with 13 bases left between them. CDR1 and CDR2 from the germline V gene are SGHDN and FVKESK. The CDR3 nucleotides read TGTGCCAGCAGCCATCCAGGGGCCCCTTACGAGCAGTACTTC. This encodes CASSHPGAPYEQYF.

Concerning this clone itself: Other nucleotide sequences from this sample produce the same CDR3. The chain is built from TRBV6-4 and TRBJ1-1, with D unresolved. The V end was cut by 4 bases, the J end by 1 base, with 10 bases between. The CDR3 sequence is 14 residues long. Germline V lookup: CDR1 MRHNA, CDR2 SNTAGT. The CDR3 reads CASSASPGNTEAFF. In DNA form, the CDR3 reads TGTGCCAGCAGTGCTTCCCCCGGGAACACTGAAGCTTTCTTT.